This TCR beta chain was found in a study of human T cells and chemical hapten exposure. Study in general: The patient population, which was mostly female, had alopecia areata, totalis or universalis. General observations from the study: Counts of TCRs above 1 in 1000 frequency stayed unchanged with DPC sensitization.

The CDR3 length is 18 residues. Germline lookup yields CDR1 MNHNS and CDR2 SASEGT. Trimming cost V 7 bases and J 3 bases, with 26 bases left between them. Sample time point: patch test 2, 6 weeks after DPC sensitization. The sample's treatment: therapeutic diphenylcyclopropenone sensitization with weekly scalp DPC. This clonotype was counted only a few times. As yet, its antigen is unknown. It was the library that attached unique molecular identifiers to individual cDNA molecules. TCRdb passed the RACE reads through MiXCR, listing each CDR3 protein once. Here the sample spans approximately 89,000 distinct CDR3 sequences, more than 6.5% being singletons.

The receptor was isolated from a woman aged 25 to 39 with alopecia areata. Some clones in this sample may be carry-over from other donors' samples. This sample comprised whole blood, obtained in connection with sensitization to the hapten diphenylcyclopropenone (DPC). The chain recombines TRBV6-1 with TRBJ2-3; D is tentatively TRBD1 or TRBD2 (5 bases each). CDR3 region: CASKKRERRDPATDTQYF. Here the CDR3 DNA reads TGTGCCAGCAAGAAGAGGGAGCGCCGGGACCCCGCAACAGATACGCAGTATTTT.